The 30 T cell receptor beta chains reported below all come from one sample, sequenced in a study of blood T cell repertoires in COVID-19. Repertoires were generated with immunoSEQ multiplex PCR, while TCRdb's copy carries only in-frame clones and drops some. The sample holds roughly 380,000 clones, less than 90% seen once. The sequenced sample was PBMCs or T cells enriched from blood (not recorded which). These receptors all come from a woman aged 25-40 years who had recovered from COVID-19.

The V gene is TRBV6-1, the J gene TRBJ2-2; TRBD2 agrees at 10 bases. V gave up 0 bases and J gave up 7 bases; unmatched junction bases: 8. The CDR3 is made up of 17 amino acids. Per the germline V gene, CDR1 is MNHNS and CDR2 is SASEGT. The CDR3 here is CASSEAKEAGGGGELFF. The CDR3 region has the DNA TGTGCCAGCAGTGAAGCTAAGGAAGCGGGAGGGGGCGGGGAGCTGTTTTTT.

V and J are TRBV4-1 and TRBJ2-5; 8 nucleotides agree with TRBD2. Germline lookup yields CDR1 MGHRA and CDR2 YSYEKL. This CDR3 has 17 residues. V lost 1 base, J lost 0 bases, and 7 bases stayed unmatched. CDR3 loop: CASSQGRSSGYQETQYF. CDR3 DNA sequence: TGCGCCAGCAGCCAAGGAAGGTCTAGCGGGTACCAAGAGACCCAGTACTTC.

On this clone itself: This sample includes further DNA sequences coding for the same CDR3. The chain employs TRBV6-5 and TRBJ2-7, with TRBD1 as a possible D gene (5 bases). This CDR3 region has 13 residues. Germline loops: CDR1 MNHEY, CDR2 SVGAGI. Trimming removed 2 bases at V and 2 bases at J, with 7 bases between. The CDR3 sequence: CASSYGAAYEQYF. The CDR3 bases are TGTGCCAGCAGTTACGGGGCTGCCTACGAGCAGTACTTC.

The chain joins TRBV5-4 to TRBJ2-7; D is unclear. Germline-derived CDR1 and CDR2 are SGHNT and YYREEE (reference sequence). CDR3 length: 15 amino acids. Trimming removed 1 base from V and 4 bases from J, with 15 bases in between. CDR3 sequence reads: CASSLSAVQSYEQYF. The CDR3 DNA reads as TGTGCCAGCAGCTTGTCTGCAGTCCAATCTTACGAGCAGTACTTC.

V gene TRBV19 combines with J gene TRBJ1-2; TRBD1 agrees at 9 bases. The germline V gene encodes CDR1 LNHDA and CDR2 SQIVND (reference sequence). J was trimmed by 1 base and V by 7 bases; bases with no gene match: 7. The CDR3 spans 15 residues. CDR3 DNA sequence: TGTGCCAGTACCTATGGGACAGGGTTTAACTATGGCTACACCTTC. The encoded protein is CASTYGTGFNYGYTF. Together with reference TRBV19 and TRBJ1-2, the CDR3 gives the full variable domain: DGGITQSPKYLFRKEGQNVTLSCEQNLNHDAMYWYRQDPGQGLRLIYYSQIVNDFQKGDIAEGYSVSREKKESFPLTVTSAQKNPTAFYLCASTYGTGFNYGYTFGSGTRLTVV.

J is TRBJ2-7 and V is TRBV4-1; 9 positions agree with TRBD1. The CDR3 length is 16 residues. Trimming removed 0 bases from V and 5 bases from J; junction bases left unmatched: 8. In germline, CDR1 is MGHRA, CDR2 YSYEKL. This CDR3 reads CASSQDIGTGSNEQYF. DNA for the CDR3: TGCGCCAGCAGCCAAGATATCGGGACAGGGAGTAACGAGCAGTACTTC.

The chain combines TRBV24-1 with TRBJ1-5; D possibly corresponds to TRBD1 (5 bases). This CDR3 comprises 14 residues. Germline V gene sequence: CDR1 KGHDR, CDR2 SFDVKD. V was trimmed by 4 bases and J by 7 bases, leaving 13 bases between them. This CDR3 is CATSEQGVGQPQHF. The CDR3 DNA reads as TGTGCCACCAGTGAGCAAGGGGTTGGACAGCCCCAGCATTTT.

The chain links TRBV10-2 to TRBJ2-1; TRBD1 agrees at 10 bases. V lost 8 bases and J lost 4; bases outside the gene matches: 8. From germline, CDR1 is WSHSY and CDR2 SAAADI. This CDR3 spans 15 amino acids. Written as DNA, the CDR3 is TGCGCCAGCTCAGGACAGGGGGGACCTTACAATGAGCAGTTCTTC. Translated, it gives CASSGQGGPYNEQFF.

The chain joins TRBV18 to TRBJ1-1; 10 positions agree with TRBD1. The germline gives CDR1 KGHSH, CDR2 LQKENI. The CDR3 spans 16 residues. Losses at the gene ends were 4 bases for V and 4 bases for J; bases not matched to a gene: 9. The CDR3 is CASSLSRDRGSTEAFF. The CDR3 nucleotides read TGTGCCAGCTCACTGTCCCGGGACAGGGGTAGCACTGAAGCTTTCTTT.

The CDR3 sequence: CASRADGQETQYF. The CDR3 DNA reads as TGTGCCAGCAGAGCGGACGGACAAGAGACCCAGTACTTC. The chain employs TRBV2 and TRBJ2-5; D possibly corresponds to TRBD2 (5 bases). Germline CDR1 and CDR2: SNHLY and FYNNEI. V lost 6 bases and J 2 bases, leaving 10 bases between the germline ends. The CDR3 totals 13 residues.

The chain recombines TRBV7-8 with TRBJ2-2; D is possibly TRBD2 (6 bases). Germline loops: CDR1 SGHVS, CDR2 FQNEAQ. Deletions cut 5 bases from V and 5 bases from J, with 18 bases between. The CDR3 is made up of 16 amino acids. The CDR3 sequence is CASSLVASVETGELFF. The CDR3 DNA follows: TGTGCCAGCAGCCTGGTGGCTAGCGTTGAGACCGGGGAGCTGTTTTTT.

The CDR3 sequence: CASSLAQANEQFF. CDR3 DNA: TGTGCCAGCAGTTTAGCTCAGGCCAATGAGCAGTTCTTC. The chain employs TRBV27 and TRBJ2-1; D not certain. Trimming left V 2 bases short and J 6 bases short, with 8 bases between. The CDR3 covers 13 residues. Germline values: CDR1 MNHEY, CDR2 SMNVEV (reference sequence).

This chain links TRBV19 with TRBJ1-1; D is perhaps TRBD1 (5 bases). The CDR3 has 14 residues. Germline lookup yields CDR1 LNHDA and CDR2 SQIVND (reference sequence). V lost 1 base and J lost 4, with 10 bases in between. The CDR3 DNA is TGTGCCAGTAGTATAGGTCCGGGGGGCACTGAAGCTTTCTTT. It yields the protein CASSIGPGGTEAFF.

V is TRBV19 and J is TRBJ1-5, with 10 bases fitting TRBD1. The CDR3 contains 15 residues. Germline V lookup: CDR1 LNHDA, CDR2 SQIVND (reference sequence). Trimming at V came to 9 bases and at J to 0 bases, leaving 5 bases not matched to a gene. The CDR3 protein is CASRQGAYSNQPQHF. CDR3 DNA sequence: TGTGCCAGCCGACAGGGGGCGTATAGCAATCAGCCCCAGCATTTT.

This chain connects TRBV27 to TRBJ2-7; 8 bases are shared with TRBD2. This CDR3 is built from 14 residues. V lost 7 bases, J lost 0 bases, and 5 bases stayed unmatched. The V gene's germline CDR1 is MNHEY and CDR2 SMNVEV (reference sequence). This CDR3 reads CASTASGSSYEQYF. DNA of the CDR3: TGTGCCAGCACCGCCAGCGGGAGCTCCTACGAGCAGTACTTC.

This chain uses TRBV10-3 with TRBJ1-4, with 11 bases identical to TRBD1. The germline CDR1 and CDR2 sequences are ENHRY and SYGVKD. The CDR3 covers 19 residues. The V and J ends lost 0 bases and 3 bases, in that order; junction bases with no gene match: 9. CDR3 sequence: CAISESHGQGARANEKLFF. The CDR3 DNA is TGTGCCATCAGTGAGTCGCACGGACAGGGGGCGCGAGCTAATGAAAAACTGTTTTTT.

The chain joins TRBV6-5 to TRBJ2-7; perhaps TRBD1 as D (6 bases). Germline CDR1 reads MNHEY; CDR2 reads SVGAGI. This CDR3 has 13 residues. Trimming removed 6 bases from V and 4 bases from J, with 13 bases in between. The CDR3: CASSRQETYEQYF. CDR3 sequence (DNA): TGTGCCAGCAGCCGACAGGAGACTTACGAGCAGTACTTC.

The rearrangement links TRBV20-1 to TRBJ2-1; D not certain. The germline V and J ends were trimmed by 5 bases and 10 bases, with 12 bases remaining between them. Germline V gives CDR1 DFQATT, CDR2 SNEGSKA (reference sequence). The CDR3 extends over 11 amino acids. CDR3 in DNA: TGCAGTGCTGGGCCGTCTTGGGAGCAGTTCTTC. Protein product: CSAGPSWEQFF.

V gene TRBV29-1 combines with J gene TRBJ2-1; 7 bases map to TRBD2. Looked up from germline, CDR1 is SQVTM and CDR2 is ANQGSEA. Trimming took 6 bases from V and 4 from J; bases not matched to a gene: 9. This CDR3 is built from 14 residues. As DNA, the CDR3 is TGCAGCGTCGGGAGGCCCGATAGGTACAATGAGCAGTTCTTC. Translation gives CSVGRPDRYNEQFF.

CDR3 in DNA: TGTGCCAGCTCACCATTTGCCGGGGGCACAGATACGCAGTATTTT. This codes for CASSPFAGGTDTQYF. V gene TRBV18 combines with J gene TRBJ2-3; D might be TRBD2 (5 bases). Germline loops: CDR1 KGHSH, CDR2 LQKENI. The CDR3 consists of 15 residues. V was pared by 2 bases and J by 1 base, with 10 bases between.

The rearrangement links TRBV24-1 to TRBJ2-1, with TRBD2 matching over 7 bases. J lost 10 bases, V lost 4 bases, and 9 bases had no gene match. The germline V gene encodes CDR1 KGHDR and CDR2 SFDVKD. The CDR3 sequence is 14 residues long. The CDR3 reads CATSEHGGTEEQFF. The DNA of the CDR3 is TGTGCCACCAGTGAGCACGGGGGGACGGAAGAGCAGTTCTTC.

The CDR3 sequence: CASSPLQGDHEQFF. The CDR3 DNA is TGTGCCAGCTCACCACTACAGGGTGACCATGAGCAGTTCTTC. The chain joins TRBV18 to TRBJ2-1; D possibly corresponds to TRBD1 (6 bases). V lost 1 base and J 8 bases, leaving 12 bases between the germline ends. Germline V gene lookup returns CDR1 KGHSH and CDR2 LQKENI. This CDR3 region has 14 residues. The whole variable domain, remainder taken from reference TRBV18 and TRBJ2-1, is NAGVMQNPRHLVRRRGQEARLRCSPMKGHSHVYWYRQLPEEGLKFMVYLQKENIIDESGMPKERFSAEFPKEGPSILRIQQVVRGDSAAYFCASSPLQGDHEQFFGPGTRLTVL.

In regard to this clone: The DNA is omitted, as the CDR3 cannot be located on it reliably, and the CDR3 follows TCRdb's listing. Here the CDR3 reads CASSTSTGAQETQYF. The rearrangement joins TRBV27 to TRBJ2-5; the D call in the table, TRBD1, was not verified against the DNA. The germline V gene has CDR1 MNHEY and CDR2 SMNVEV (reference sequence). The CDR3 has 15 amino acids, counting both end residues.

This chain links TRBV18 with TRBJ1-1; D might be TRBD1 (6 bases). Germline V gives CDR1 KGHSH, CDR2 LQKENI. CDR3 length: 14 residues. V lost 5 bases and J lost 1, with 11 bases in between. In DNA form, the CDR3 reads TGTGCCAGCTCATACATGGACAGGAACACTGAAGCTTTCTTT. It is translated as CASSYMDRNTEAFF.

This sequence joins TRBV12-3 or TRBV12-4 and TRBJ1-1; D is perhaps TRBD1 (6 bases). V lost 6 bases, J lost 11 bases, and 19 bases lay in between. This CDR3 is built from 13 residues. The CDR3 DNA follows: TGTGCCAGCAGACCCTCGGGACAAATAGCCGCTTTCTTT. Residues: CASRPSGQIAAFF.

The rearrangement joins TRBV7-2 to TRBJ1-1; D unresolved. CDR1 and CDR2 from the germline V gene are SGHTA and FQGNSA. This CDR3 is built from 14 residues. The ends were cut back, 5 bases at V and 5 bases at J, with 15 bases in the middle. DNA for the CDR3: TGTGCCAGCAGCATAAAGGGCGGAGGGACTGAAGCTTTCTTT. Translated, it gives CASSIKGGGTEAFF.

V is TRBV30 and J is TRBJ1-3; 8 bases match TRBD1. There are 13 residues in the CDR3. Germline assignment: CDR1 GTSNPN and CDR2 SVGIG (reference sequence). After removal of 4 bases from V and 4 bases from J, the junction contained 3 bases not matched to a gene. CDR3: CAWNRDRGNTIYF. Written as DNA, the CDR3 is TGTGCCTGGAACCGGGACAGGGGAAACACCATATATTTT. Supplemented by reference TRBV30 and TRBJ1-3, the full variable domain reads SQTIHQWPATLVQPVGSPLSLECTVEGTSNPNLYWYRQAAGRGLQLLFYSVGIGQISSEVPQNLSASRPQDRQFILSSKKLLLSDSGFYLCAWNRDRGNTIYFGEGSWLTVV.

This chain uses TRBV2 with TRBJ2-2; D not resolved. Trimming removed 4 bases at V and 3 bases at J, with 3 bases between. The CDR3 totals 12 residues. Germline V CDR1 and CDR2: SNHLY, FYNNEI. The CDR3 DNA is TGTGCCAGCAGTGTCTACACCGGGGAGCTGTTTTTT. It specifies CASSVYTGELFF.

The rearrangement uses TRBV23-1 and TRBJ2-7; 13 nucleotides agree with TRBD2. TRBV23-1 falls under the ORF class, with uncertain function. After removal of 4 bases from V and 3 bases from J, the junction contained 9 bases not matched to a gene. There are 17 residues in the CDR3. The CDR3, as DNA: TGCGCCAGCAGTCTAAGGGGACTAGCGGGGCCAGACTACGAGCAGTACTTC. Translated: CASSLRGLAGPDYEQYF.

This clone has a single count. CDR3 amino acids: CASSASGTGGAEQYF. DNA for the CDR3: TGTGCCAGCAGCGCCTCCGGGACAGGGGGCGCCGAGCAGTACTTC. V usage is TRBV9 and J usage is TRBJ2-7; TRBD1 matches 12 bases. This CDR3 contains 15 residues. The germline gives CDR1 SGDLS, CDR2 YYNGEE. Trimming cost V 3 bases and J 6 bases; bases outside gene matches: 7.